Listed below are T cell receptor beta chains from one sample, sequenced in a study of breast tumors, draining lymph nodes, adjacent tissues. TCRdb re-analysed the multiplex PCR reads in MiXCR, keeping a single row per CDR3 protein. Here the sample spans 55,000 to 75,000 distinct CDR3 sequences, around 43% being singletons. The material sequenced was breast tumor tissue. The receptors stem from a female donor with breast cancer. Some clones in this sample may be carry-over from other donors' samples. The CDR3 runs from the conserved cysteine through the conserved F or W. D genes are given only for firm matches. Clone size appears in some rows only: once, few, many, or a class for an expanded clone.

CSASRRNYGYTF | TGCAGTGCTAGTCGCCGGAACTATGGCTACACCTTC | many | TRBV20-1 | . | TRBJ1-2
CSVLSDRGPEAFF | TGCAGCGTTCTCTCGGACAGGGGGCCCGAAGCTTTCTTT | many | TRBV29-1 | TRBD1 | TRBJ1-1
CSAVTNTPQHF | TGCAGTGCTGTAACCAACACCCCCCAGCATTTT | . | TRBV20-1 | . | TRBJ1-5
CASTKSGQGTASPLHF | TGTGCCAGCACCAAAAGTGGACAAGGGACGGCTTCACCCCTCCACTTT | many | TRBV18 | . | TRBJ1-6
CASSSLPWAIRSYNERFF | TGTGCCAGCAGTTCCCTCCCTTGGGCCATCCGGTCCTACAATGAGCGGTTCTTC | . | TRBV12-3/TRBV12-4 | . | TRBJ2-1
CASSYGQYTGELFF | TGTGCCAGCAGTTACGGGCAGTACACCGGGGAGCTGTTTTTT | many | TRBV6-2/TRBV6-3 | . | TRBJ2-2
CASSQETRPLAKNIQYF | TGTGCCAGCAGCCAAGAGACTAGGCCATTAGCCAAAAACATTCAGTACTTC | many | TRBV4-2 | . | TRBJ2-4
CASSKRQGASGYTF | TGTGCCAGCAGTAAACGACAGGGGGCATCTGGCTACACCTTC | many | TRBV28 | TRBD1 | TRBJ1-2
CASSVGTGGTNEKLFF | TGTGCCAGCAGCGTAGGGACGGGCGGAACTAATGAAAAACTGTTTTTT | many | TRBV9 | . | TRBJ1-4
CASSPGTSGYEQYF | TGTGCCAGCAGCCCCGGGACTAGCGGATACGAGCAGTACTTC | many | TRBV3-1 | TRBD2 | TRBJ2-7
CASSENSGTVVYEQYF | TGTGCCAGCAGTGAAAATAGCGGGACTGTGGTCTACGAGCAGTACTTC | many | TRBV6-1 | TRBD2 | TRBJ2-7
CASSPGPGAEKLFF | TGTGCCAGCAGTCCGGGACCCGGGGCGGAAAAACTGTTTTTT | . | TRBV6-5 | . | TRBJ1-4
CSADLWWDSYNEQFF | TGCAGTGCTGACCTTTGGTGGGATTCCTACAATGAGCAGTTCTTC | many | TRBV20-1 | . | TRBJ2-1
CASSLADYGYTF | TGTGCCAGCAGTTTAGCGGACTATGGCTACACCTTC | many | TRBV5-6 | . | TRBJ1-2
CASSSRTGHNQPQHF | TGTGCCAGCAGTTCCCGGACAGGTCACAACCAGCCCCAGCATTTT | . | TRBV6-5 | TRBD1 | TRBJ1-5
CASSLAYGQGEQYF | TGTGCCAGCAGCTTAGCGTACGGACAAGGCGAGCAGTACTTC | . | TRBV7-6 | . | TRBJ2-7
CASSPLVRGLHNEQFF | TGTGCCAGCAGCCCCCTAGTAAGGGGGCTTCACAATGAGCAGTTCTTC | many | TRBV7-9 | TRBD1 | TRBJ2-1
CASSFGLAVQETQYF | TGTGCCAGCAGCTTCGGACTAGCGGTCCAAGAGACCCAGTACTTC | medium-sized | TRBV7-6 | TRBD2 | TRBJ2-5
CSARGTSRSTDTQYF | TGCAGTGCTAGAGGGACTAGCCGTAGCACAGATACGCAGTATTTT | few | TRBV20-1 | TRBD2 | TRBJ2-3
CASSPPTGGGLGGYTF | TGTGCCAGCAGTCCGCCGACAGGGGGAGGGCTGGGCGGCTACACCTTC | . | TRBV6-1 | TRBD1 | TRBJ1-2
CASSVEPSYEQYF | TGTGCCAGCAGCGTAGAGCCCTCCTACGAGCAGTACTTC | many | TRBV9 | . | TRBJ2-7
CASSLARSTDTQYF | TGCGCCAGCAGCTTGGCCCGAAGCACAGATACGCAGTATTTT | . | TRBV5-1 | . | TRBJ2-3
CSAREIAKNIQYLGAGTIYF | TGCAGTGCTAGGGAGATAGCCAAAAACATTCAGTACCTCGGCGCCGGGACCATATATTTT | . | TRBV20-1 | . | TRBJ1-3
CASRLEFAEAFF | TGTGCCAGCAGACTGGAGTTTGCTGAAGCTTTCTTT | few | TRBV12-3/TRBV12-4 | . | TRBJ1-1
CASSLRAYNEQFF | TGTGCCAGCAGCTTAAGAGCCTACAATGAGCAGTTCTTC | many | TRBV7-3 | . | TRBJ2-1
CASRTQETQYF | TGTGCCAGTAGAACACAGGAGACCCAGTACTTC | . | TRBV19 | . | TRBJ2-5